This T cell receptor (beta chain) was observed in a study of molecular identifiers for immune sequencing clone quantification. TCRdb called the PCR reads again in MiXCR, with one record for every CDR3 protein. The profile covers nearly 650,000 distinct CDR3 sequences, with roughly 25% appearing a single time and about 0.78% taken by the ten largest. V lost 4 bases and J lost 3, with 15 bases in between. Per germline, CDR1 MGHRA and CDR2 YSYEKL. The CDR3 spans 15 residues. This chain joins TRBV4-1 and TRBJ1-2; a weak D match, TRBD1 (6 bases). Material for sequencing was naive CD8+ T cells from blood, with Jurkat cell RNA spiked in. As for subset: FACS-sorted CD8+CD4-CCR7+CD45RA+ naive T cells. The receptor was isolated from a human donor in good health. Some libraries in this study had Jurkat cell RNA spiked in. The CDR3 here is CASSPRGPSYYGYTF. The CDR3 bases are TGCGCCAGCAGCCCACGGGGGCCGTCTTACTATGGCTACACCTTC.